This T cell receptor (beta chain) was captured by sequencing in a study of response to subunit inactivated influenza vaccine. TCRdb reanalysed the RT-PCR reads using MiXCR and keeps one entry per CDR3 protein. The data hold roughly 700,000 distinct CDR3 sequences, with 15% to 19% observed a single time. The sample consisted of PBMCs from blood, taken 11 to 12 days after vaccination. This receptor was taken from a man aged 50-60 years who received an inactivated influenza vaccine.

This CDR3 reads CASRTGGLAETQYF. In DNA form, the CDR3 reads TGTGCCAGCAGGACGGGAGGTCTAGCAGAGACCCAGTACTTC. The chain recombines TRBV12-3 or TRBV12-4 with TRBJ2-5; 7 bases match TRBD2. This CDR3 contains 14 residues. J was trimmed by 4 bases and V by 6 bases; bases with no gene match: 8.